The 6 T cell receptor beta chains below come from one sample, sequenced in a study of blood T cell repertoires in COVID-19. Clones were sequenced by immunoSEQ multiplex PCR, and TCRdb holds only the in-frame ones, with some missing. The top ten hold less than 45% of the sample, which has tens of thousands of clones, more than 90% seen once. Sequenced input: peripheral blood. These receptors were obtained from a man between 60 and 70 years old with active or convalescent COVID-19.

The sample holds one count of this clone. The rearrangement uses TRBV7-9 and TRBJ1-6, with D unresolved. Germline V gives CDR1 SEHNR, CDR2 FQNEAQ (reference sequence). The ends were cut back, 1 base at V and 7 bases at J, with 5 bases in the middle. This CDR3 contains 13 residues. CDR3 in amino acids: CASSLEENSPLHF. As DNA, the CDR3 is TGTGCCAGCAGCTTAGAGGAGAATTCACCCCTCCACTTT.

This chain uses TRBV18 with TRBJ2-5, with 12 bases that match TRBD2. The CDR3 spans 15 residues. The germline gives CDR1 KGHSH, CDR2 LQKENI. The junction had 4 bases not matched to a gene; V was cut back by 4 bases and J by 4 bases. This CDR3 reads CASSRGTSGRETQYF. The DNA for the CDR3 is TGTGCCAGCTCACGGGGGACTAGCGGGCGAGAGACCCAGTACTTC.

The CDR3 reads CAISATGSNQPQHF. The CDR3, as DNA: TGTGCCATCAGCGCAACAGGTAGCAATCAGCCCCAGCATTTT. This sequence joins TRBV10-3 and TRBJ1-5, with D possibly being TRBD1 (5 bases). With 6 bases removed from V and 0 bases from J, the gap between germline ends came to 9 bases. The CDR3 consists of 14 residues. Germline loops: CDR1 ENHRY, CDR2 SYGVKD.

This chain links TRBV30 with TRBJ2-7, with D tentatively TRBD2 (6 bases). V lost 3 bases and J lost 6, with 15 bases in between. Germline V gene sequence: CDR1 GTSNPN, CDR2 SVGIG (reference sequence). This CDR3 is 13 amino acids long. CDR3 loop: CAWSLTSSGEQYF. DNA of the CDR3: TGTGCCTGGAGCCTAACTAGCTCGGGCGAGCAGTACTTC.

The V call is TRBV6-2 or TRBV6-3, the J call TRBJ2-5, with TRBD2 identical over 13 bases. Per the germline V gene, CDR1 is MNHEY and CDR2 is SVGEGT. This CDR3 has 17 amino acids. With 4 bases clipped from V and 5 bases from J, the junction kept 10 bases outside the gene matches. The CDR3 nucleotides are TGTGCCAGCAGTTCCCTTCGACTAGCGGGAGGCAGGGAGACCCAGTACTTC. It translates to CASSSLRLAGGRETQYF.

This clone has a single count. J is TRBJ1-1 and V is TRBV7-2; no definite D call. There are 15 residues in the CDR3. Per the germline V gene, CDR1 is SGHTA and CDR2 is FQGNSA. V was cut by 1 base and J by 0 bases, with 9 bases left in between. Written as DNA, the CDR3 is TGTGCCAGCAGCTTAGTGGCAGGAATGAACACTGAAGCTTTCTTT. Amino acid sequence: CASSLVAGMNTEAFF.